The source of this T cell receptor (beta chain) is a study of CXCR3-negative and CXCR3-positive naive CD8 T cells (dated by TCRdb to the late 2010s). Regarding the research as a whole: In total, around 140 million TRB reads were obtained, corresponding to roughly 1.5 +/- 0.3 million reads per library. The diversity and physicochemical repertoire analyses included fewer than twelve donors pooled from two independent experiments. Naive subsets from five or six donors and memory cells from 3 donors were included in the TRBV-TRBJ cluster analysis.

A note on this clonotype: Its recognized antigen is unknown.

General conclusions and limits of the study: Because CXCR3 expression was partially decreased after cryopreservation, freshly isolated PBMCs were used for most assays. Compared with CXCR3-negative naive cells, CXCR3-positive naive cells had TRB CDR3s with higher hydrophobicity (lower Kidera factor 4), lower energy, and higher strength and volume indices. Within the same donor, TRBV-TRBJ usage looked similar between naive CXCR3-negative and CXCR3-positive cells, but memory cells had distinct patterns. Both naive subsets had comparably high repertoire diversity, while memory CD8+ T cells had much lower repertoire diversity. Because surface CD5, which is linked to self-reactivity in mice, was comparable between the naive subsets, TCR interaction strength was also inferred from TRB CDR3 physicochemical properties.

The CDR3 sequence holds 13 residues, the cysteine and phenylalanine included. No nucleotide data were recorded. The germline V gene sets CDR1 to SQVTM and CDR2 to ANQGSEA. The sequencing machine was a NextSeq 550. The Human TCR Profiling Kit (MiLaboratory) was used to make UMI-labeled 5' RACE TRB cDNA libraries. The full amount of extracted RNA was used for cDNA synthesis, and the full amount of resulting cDNA was used for PCR amplification. Libraries were prepared in parallel using an identical number of PCR cycles. In the source study's methods: With a minimum of two reads required per UMI, MIGEC and MiXCR pulled out about 54,000 +/- 9,700 unique UMI-labeled TRB cDNA molecules from each library. Each library averaged about 37,000 +/- 9,700 functional in-frame TRB CDR3 nucleotide clonotypes without stop codons. After downsampling to 5000 UMI-labeled TRB molecules per sample, diversity metrics, including normalized Shannon-Wiener and Chao1, were computed in VDJtools. VDJtools computed clonotype-size-weighted physicochemical properties of the central five CDR3 residues: interaction energy, strength, volume and Kidera factor 4. Following reprocessing of the reads by TCRdb, the data hold one row per CDR3 protein sequence and no DNA is available. The V and J calls were determined by TCRdb, not by the authors. The data table for this sample lists roughly 110,000 distinct CDR3 sequences. The ten largest clonotypes hold 0.3% to 0.4% of the sample.

For each CD8+ T cell subset, flow sorting was done in triplicate, and roughly 330,000 cells per subset went directly into RLT lysis buffer. To keep memory contaminants out, a stringent definition of naive CD8+ T cells was applied: CD45RO-CCR7+CD27+CD95-. Peripheral blood mononuclear cells were isolated from buffy coats using standard density gradient centrifugation. A FACSAria III was used to flow-sort naive CD8+ T cells into CXCR3-negative and CXCR3-positive populations. Total RNA was extracted from sorted cells using an RNeasy Mini Kit. The material sequenced was naive CXCR3+ CD8+ T cells from blood. The cell subset or site label here, explained by the study, means: CD45RO-CCR7+CD27+CD95- naive CD8+ T cells expressing CXCR3 (TNR3+). The rearrangement combines TRBV29-1 with TRBJ2-1. The clonotype comes from a human donor in good health. Some clones in this sample may be carry-over from other donors' samples. The CDR3 in this case is CSVALVNRNEQFF.